This T cell receptor (beta chain) was captured in a study of CD8+CD57+ T cells in acquired aplastic anemia. Across the whole study: The mean DNA yield obtained from sorted CD4+ and CD8+ cells came to approximately 3 ug.

It was genomic DNA that served as the template for profiling TCR beta VDJ and CDR3. TCRdb itself ran the reads through MiXCR, one entry per CDR3 protein. The data contain approximately 150,000 distinct CDR3 sequences, around half of them singletons. Patients picked for sequencing had shown CD8+CD57+ cell expansion detected by flow cytometry. No patient had been given any therapy when blood was sampled. Regarding the study as a whole: Between patients and controls, roughly 29 CD8+ CDR3 sequences were found in common.

Points on this clonotype: The antigen remains undetermined. Because the CDR3 is missing its conserved closing phenylalanine or tryptophan, this is likely a read error.

The sample taken for sequencing was sorted CD4+, CD8+, or CD8+CD57+ T cells (not recorded which) from PBMCs. The sequence came from a human donor with aplastic anemia.

Here the CDR3 reads CAIRGGQGSMNAEAFL. The CDR3 nucleotides are TGTGCCATCAGGGGGGGACAGGGAAGCATGAACGCTGAAGCTTTCCTT. The rearrangement uses TRBV10-3 and TRBJ1-1; 9 nucleotides match TRBD1. Germline V gene sequence: CDR1 ENHRY, CDR2 SYGVKD. The CDR3 has 16 amino acids.